Reported below is one TCR beta chain. The sample belongs to a study of blood T cells in healthy people across ages. A sample-barcoded 5' primer and a J-beta primer mix were used in a second PCR of roughly 6 to 12 cycles. TCRdb fed the 5' RACE reads into MiXCR, producing one record per CDR3 protein. Found here are fewer than 600,000 distinct CDR3 sequences, about a quarter of them singletons; the top ten hold approximately 3.5%. The germline gives CDR1 MNHEY, CDR2 SMNVEV (reference sequence). With 5 bases removed from V and 5 bases from J, the gap between germline ends came to 21 bases. This CDR3 is built from 16 residues. The same sample was also used in a study of T cells of mothers and their children. That work contributes: Reads recorded for TCR beta CDR3 numbered over 9.5 million per mother and approximately 3.2 million per child. In unrelated and related pairs, TCR recombination output is shaped in a similar way by thymic selection. T cell clones that were persistent and microchimeric went undetected.

This chain connects TRBV27 to TRBJ1-2; D is possibly TRBD1 (6 bases). The receptor's source is a boy aged 2 to 9 in good health. Sample: blood. The CDR3 here is CASSPFGGAGVYGYTF. For the CDR3, the DNA is TGTGCCAGCAGTCCCTTCGGGGGGGCCGGGGTTTATGGCTACACCTTC.